These T cell receptor beta chains were read from a single sample in a study of blood T cell repertoires in COVID-19. This table comes from immunoSEQ multiplex PCR, and its TCRdb copy is limited to in-frame clones, with some not included. The data show about 18,000 clones, about 88% seen once. The sample comprised peripheral blood. The receptors shown here come from a man between 35 and 55 years old with active COVID-19. CDR3s include the opening cysteine and the closing phenylalanine or tryptophan. Each record gives: CDR3 DNA, CDR3 protein, clone size, CDR3 length, J gene, V gene, D gene. D genes are given only for firm matches. Some rows mark clone size as missing; the rest say once, few, many or name a class of expanded clone.

CDR3 DNA: TGCGCCAGCAGCTTGGTGGACAGGGTCTACGAGCAGTACTTC; CDR3 protein: CASSLVDRVYEQYF; clone size: .; CDR3 length: 14; J gene: TRBJ2-7; V gene: TRBV5-1; D gene: TRBD1
CDR3 DNA: TGTGCCAGCAGCGTAGCTTCGGATACGCAGTATTTT; CDR3 protein: CASSVASDTQYF; clone size: .; CDR3 length: 12; J gene: TRBJ2-3; V gene: TRBV9; D gene: .
CDR3 DNA: TGCGCCAGCAGTGAGTATAGCGGGAGGCCCTGGAACACCGGGGAGCTGTTTTTT; CDR3 protein: CASSEYSGRPWNTGELFF; clone size: .; CDR3 length: 18; J gene: TRBJ2-2; V gene: TRBV10-1; D gene: TRBD2
CDR3 DNA: TGCGCCAGCAGCATACAAGCAGGGGGTGCCGCCTACGAGCAGTACTTC; CDR3 protein: CASSIQAGGAAYEQYF; clone size: .; CDR3 length: 16; J gene: TRBJ2-7; V gene: TRBV4-1; D gene: TRBD1
CDR3 DNA: TGTGCCAGCAGCACCACGGGACTAGCGGAGACCCAGCAGTTCTTC; CDR3 protein: CASSTTGLAETQQFF; clone size: .; CDR3 length: 15; J gene: TRBJ2-1; V gene: TRBV7-6; D gene: TRBD2
CDR3 DNA: TGCAGCGCCCGGCTGACTAGTGCGGATACGCAGTATTTT; CDR3 protein: CSARLTSADTQYF; clone size: .; CDR3 length: 13; J gene: TRBJ2-3; V gene: TRBV29-1; D gene: .
CDR3 DNA: TGTGCCAGCAGTCCGGGAGAAGAGGGAGATACGCAGTATTTT; CDR3 protein: CASSPGEEGDTQYF; clone size: .; CDR3 length: 14; J gene: TRBJ2-3; V gene: TRBV6-5; D gene: .
CDR3 DNA: TGTGCCAGCAACCGAGACAGGGGGCGTAATCAGCCCCAGCATTTT; CDR3 protein: CASNRDRGRNQPQHF; clone size: .; CDR3 length: 15; J gene: TRBJ1-5; V gene: TRBV2; D gene: TRBD1
CDR3 DNA: TGTGCCTGGAGTGTCTCGGGCTACGAGCAGTACTTC; CDR3 protein: CAWSVSGYEQYF; clone size: .; CDR3 length: 12; J gene: TRBJ2-7; V gene: TRBV30; D gene: .
CDR3 DNA: TGCAGCGCCCGGGACAGGGCTAACTATGGCTACACCTTC; CDR3 protein: CSARDRANYGYTF; clone size: .; CDR3 length: 13; J gene: TRBJ1-2; V gene: TRBV29-1; D gene: TRBD1
CDR3 DNA: TGTGCCAGCAGCTTAGTACGGGGGATGAATCAGCCCCAGCATTTT; CDR3 protein: CASSLVRGMNQPQHF; clone size: .; CDR3 length: 15; J gene: TRBJ1-5; V gene: TRBV7-2; D gene: .
CDR3 DNA: TGTGCCAGCAGAAGGGGGTGGATTGCCGACGAGCAGTACTTC; CDR3 protein: CASRRGWIADEQYF; clone size: .; CDR3 length: 14; J gene: TRBJ2-7; V gene: TRBV6-5; D gene: .
CDR3 DNA: TGTGCCAGCAGCTTAGCTGGGACAGCTTTTACGCAGTATTTT; CDR3 protein: CASSLAGTAFTQYF; clone size: .; CDR3 length: 14; J gene: TRBJ2-3; V gene: TRBV7-8; D gene: TRBD1
CDR3 DNA: TGCGCCAGCAGTCCGAACAGACAGGGGGAAGAGACCCAGTACTTC; CDR3 protein: CASSPNRQGEETQYF; clone size: .; CDR3 length: 15; J gene: TRBJ2-5; V gene: TRBV10-1; D gene: TRBD1
CDR3 DNA: TGTGCCAGCAGCTTGGCCGGAGGGGAGCTCTTCGAGCAGTACTTC; CDR3 protein: CASSLAGGELFEQYF; clone size: .; CDR3 length: 15; J gene: TRBJ2-7; V gene: TRBV5-6; D gene: .
CDR3 DNA: TGTGCCAGCAGTTTAAGGGGCCAGGTCCGGTACTTC; CDR3 protein: CASSLRGQVRYF; clone size: once; CDR3 length: 12; J gene: TRBJ2-4; V gene: TRBV12-3/TRBV12-4; D gene: .
CDR3 DNA: TGTGCCACGGCCCCCCCAGCGGGAGTGTTGGAGCAGTTCTTC; CDR3 protein: CATAPPAGVLEQFF; clone size: .; CDR3 length: 14; J gene: TRBJ2-1; V gene: TRBV2; D gene: TRBD2
CDR3 DNA: TGTGCCAGCGAGGGGACGGAAACTAGCGGGAGTACTCCCAACGTCCTGACTTTC; CDR3 protein: CASEGTETSGSTPNVLTF; clone size: .; CDR3 length: 18; J gene: TRBJ2-6; V gene: TRBV19; D gene: TRBD2
CDR3 DNA: TGCGCCAGCAGCTCCTCGGGACAGGGGGTAGAGACCCAGTACTTC; CDR3 protein: CASSSSGQGVETQYF; clone size: .; CDR3 length: 15; J gene: TRBJ2-5; V gene: TRBV5-1; D gene: TRBD1
CDR3 DNA: TGTGCCAGCTCACCAACTGTTCTAGCGGGAAGGTTAGCAGATACGCAGTATTTT; CDR3 protein: CASSPTVLAGRLADTQYF; clone size: .; CDR3 length: 18; J gene: TRBJ2-3; V gene: TRBV18; D gene: TRBD2
CDR3 DNA: TGTGCCAGCAGCTTGGGGGGGCCCTCCTACAATGAGCAGTTCTTC; CDR3 protein: CASSLGGPSYNEQFF; clone size: .; CDR3 length: 15; J gene: TRBJ2-1; V gene: TRBV5-6; D gene: .
CDR3 DNA: TGTGCCAGCAGTGACCGACAGAGCAATCAGCCCCAGCATTTT; CDR3 protein: CASSDRQSNQPQHF; clone size: few; CDR3 length: 14; J gene: TRBJ1-5; V gene: TRBV27; D gene: .
CDR3 DNA: TGTGCCAGCAGCTTAACTAGCGGGAGGGCCAGTGAGCAGTTCTTC; CDR3 protein: CASSLTSGRASEQFF; clone size: .; CDR3 length: 15; J gene: TRBJ2-1; V gene: TRBV7-9; D gene: TRBD2
CDR3 DNA: TGTGCCAGCAAGCAGTGGACTGGATACGAGCAGTACTTC; CDR3 protein: CASKQWTGYEQYF; clone size: .; CDR3 length: 13; J gene: TRBJ2-7; V gene: TRBV28; D gene: .
CDR3 DNA: TGTGCCACCAGCAGAGACCGGGACAGGGAGATCTATGGCTACACCTTC; CDR3 protein: CATSRDRDREIYGYTF; clone size: once; CDR3 length: 16; J gene: TRBJ1-2; V gene: TRBV15; D gene: TRBD1
CDR3 DNA: TGTGCCAGCTCCATCAGACAGTTTAGCAATCAGCCCCAGCATTTT; CDR3 protein: CASSIRQFSNQPQHF; clone size: .; CDR3 length: 15; J gene: TRBJ1-5; V gene: TRBV18; D gene: .
CDR3 DNA: TGTGCCAGCAGTTACTGGGCAGGGGTCATGAACACTGAAGCTTTCTTT; CDR3 protein: CASSYWAGVMNTEAFF; clone size: .; CDR3 length: 16; J gene: TRBJ1-1; V gene: TRBV6-5; D gene: .